The subject of this entry is one T cell receptor beta chain. The antigen remains unidentified. The data were taken from a study of Ad26.COV2.S vaccination and SARS-CoV-2 variants. V lost 0 bases to trimming and J lost 6 bases, with 10 bases between them. The germline CDR1 and CDR2 sequences are SGHNT and YYREEE (reference sequence). This CDR3 region has 14 residues. Treatment: 19 received Ad26.COV2.S at low or high dose, single or two shots; a few received placebo; per-sample allocation not given. Samples came from day 63 after the first vaccine or placebo injection. Boston hosted the donor, who was an adult aged 18-55 years. Libraries were prepared by immunoSEQ multiplex PCR; TCRdb keeps only in-frame clonotypes and omits some of them. The sample comprises hundreds of thousands of clones, 80% to 95% of which are singletons, and 9% to 15% rests with the top ten. Study outcomes and limitations: The analyses of TCR breadth and depth may have understated the size of total T cell responses. Breadth, reportedly substantial, characterized the spike-specific CD8+ and CD4+ T cell responses after vaccination.

Sequences were derived from peripheral blood, sampled in a trial of Ad26.COV2.S vaccine versus placebo. The TCR sequence derives from a person aged 18-60 years who received the Ad26.COV2.S COVID-19 vaccine or a placebo. The V gene is TRBV5-4, the J gene TRBJ2-1; D is possibly TRBD2 (6 bases). The CDR3, as DNA: TGTGCCAGCAGCTTGGGGCTAGCGTCCAATGAGCAGTTCTTC. It encodes CASSLGLASNEQFF.